This T cell receptor beta chain was observed in a study of blood T cell repertoires in COVID-19 (dated by TCRdb to 2018 to 2020). A note on the overall study: Samples from collaborators originated in the United States, Italy and Spain and spanned both the acute and convalescent phases of COVID-19. The samples were drawn from the first 160 participants of the ongoing ImmuneRACE study and from roughly 1,300 subjects provided by 6 global collaborators. Subjects who had been exposed to COVID-19, were actively infected with it, or had recovered from it provided the deeply sampled blood TCRbeta repertoires that made up the dataset. The material from the prospective study consisted of cDNA or gDNA derived from T cells, B-cell-depleted T cells, or PBMCs. Where HLA class I and class II types were available, the types were taken from metadata supplied by the sample provider, not from assay-based typing. Nearly every sample came with metadata listing a de-identified subject ID, COVID-19 status, age in years and sex. A freely available public database, intended as a resource for researchers studying the immune response to SARS-CoV-2, is where the repertoires were released. The paper as a whole reports these results and caveats: The amount of clinical and demographic metadata varied by source and participant and was provided uncurated.

Each collaborating institution followed its own protocols to collect whole blood in K2EDTA tubes. For TCRbeta analysis, collaborators shipped samples as frozen whole blood, isolated PBMCs, or DNA extracted from either of those sample types. Remarks on this clone: Which antigen it targets is not known. Base qualities are not provided; no much larger clone lies one nucleotide away.

V is clipped by 2 bases and J by 10 bases, and the sequence between their germline boundaries is 12 bases long. From the germline V gene, CDR1 is SNHLY and CDR2 is FYNNEI. The CDR3 goes from the cysteine to the phenylalanine over 14 residues. Of the read, only the CDR3 DNA is kept; its 42 bases are in frame from base 1. The immunoSEQ Assay, a bias-controlled multiplex PCR, was used to amplify TCRbeta CDR3 regions from genomic DNA. The study's processing was this. Within the assay, amplification of reference gene primers was used to estimate how many nucleated cells each sample contained. To quantify the absolute abundance of each unique TCRbeta CDR3 rearrangement, sequence reads were collapsed and filtered. For each sample, productive Simpson clonality was calculated by taking the square root of Simpson's diversity index across productive rearrangements. Drawn from immuneACCESS, this table holds only the in-frame rearrangements with V and J called that TCRdb kept. Clones are partly lost; checked studies trace under half to an unresolved V gene and leave the rest unexplained. D and trimming were read from the DNA, whereas the V and J calls and clone size are those reported in that table. The sample table records fewer than 250,000 clones; almost 85% of these occur just once. The ten largest clones capture about 4% of the sample.

This TCR derives from a man in his fifties with acute or convalescent COVID-19. The sample consisted of peripheral blood. The chain is encoded by TRBV2 joined to TRBJ1-6; too little of a D gene remains to name it. CDR3 reads: CASSEFGKGSPLHF. The DNA is as follows: TGTGCCAGCAGTGAATTCGGGAAGGGCTCACCCCTCCACTTT.